In its sample, the clone carrying this TCR beta chain was seen many times. The target antigen is unknown. This sample stems from a study of T cells in Graves' hyperthyroidism and ophthalmopathy. Cells are PBMCs isolated from 9 to 10 ml of fresh blood. The V segment lost 3 bases and the J segment 3 bases; nucleotides outside the gene matches: 6. This CDR3 spans 16 amino acids. Study outcomes and limitations: Most expanded thyroid clonotypes above 0.001 also appeared in blood.

Amplified TCR beta CDR3 regions derived from RNA transcripts. Researchers ran a first-round RT-PCR on the TCR CDR3 using the HTBI primer set. TCRdb passed the multiplex PCR reads through MiXCR, listing each CDR3 protein once. The data contain roughly 630,000 distinct CDR3 sequences, 15% to 17% of them singletons. Material: blood. The clonotype was recovered from a woman younger than 45 with Graves' hyperthyroidism. The chain carries TRBV12-3 or TRBV12-4 and TRBJ2-1; 9 nucleotides align to TRBD2. Here the CDR3 reads CASSFRLADVYNEQFF. CDR3 nucleotide sequence: TGTGCCAGCAGTTTCCGACTAGCGGACGTCTACAATGAGCAGTTCTTC.